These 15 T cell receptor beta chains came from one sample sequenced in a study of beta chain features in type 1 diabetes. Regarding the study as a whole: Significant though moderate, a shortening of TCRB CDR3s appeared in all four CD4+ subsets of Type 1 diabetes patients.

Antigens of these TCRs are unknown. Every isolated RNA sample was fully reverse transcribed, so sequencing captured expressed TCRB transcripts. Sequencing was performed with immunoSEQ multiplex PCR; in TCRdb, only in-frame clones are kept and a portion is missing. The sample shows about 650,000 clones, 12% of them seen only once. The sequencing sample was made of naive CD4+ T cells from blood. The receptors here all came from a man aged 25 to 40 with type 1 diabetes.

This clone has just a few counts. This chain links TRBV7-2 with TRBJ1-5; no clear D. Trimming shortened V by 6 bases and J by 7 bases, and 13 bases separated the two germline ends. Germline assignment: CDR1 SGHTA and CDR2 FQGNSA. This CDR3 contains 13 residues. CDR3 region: CASSPNPGQPQHF. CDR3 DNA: TGTGCCAGCAGTCCAAACCCGGGCCAGCCCCAGCATTTT.

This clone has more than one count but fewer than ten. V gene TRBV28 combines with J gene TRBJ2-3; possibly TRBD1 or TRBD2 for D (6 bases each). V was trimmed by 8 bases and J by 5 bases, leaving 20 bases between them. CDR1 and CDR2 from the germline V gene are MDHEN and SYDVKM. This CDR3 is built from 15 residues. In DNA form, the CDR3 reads TGTGCCAGCGGCTTCAGAGGGGGGAATGGAGATACGCAGTATTTT. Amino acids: CASGFRGGNGDTQYF.

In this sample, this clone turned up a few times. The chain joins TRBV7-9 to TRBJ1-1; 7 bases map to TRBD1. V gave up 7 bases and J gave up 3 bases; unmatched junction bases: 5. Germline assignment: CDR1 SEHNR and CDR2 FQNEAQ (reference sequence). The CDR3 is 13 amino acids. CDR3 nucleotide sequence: TGTGCCAGCAAAGACAGGGAGGACACTGAAGCTTTCTTT. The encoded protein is CASKDREDTEAFF.

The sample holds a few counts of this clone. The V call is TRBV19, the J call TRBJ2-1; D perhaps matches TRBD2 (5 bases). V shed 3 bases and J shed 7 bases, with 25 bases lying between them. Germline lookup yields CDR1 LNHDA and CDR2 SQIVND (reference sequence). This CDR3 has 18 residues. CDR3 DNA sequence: TGTGCCAGTAGTATGAAGGATATTGGCCGGGGTTCGGGGAATGAGCAGTTCTTC. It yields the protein CASSMKDIGRGSGNEQFF.

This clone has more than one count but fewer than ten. The CDR3 bases are TGCGCCAGCAGCTATTCCTCTTTGGGGAGCGGGCCCACAGATACGCAGTATTTT. It codes for CASSYSSLGSGPTDTQYF. The rearrangement uses TRBV5-1 and TRBJ2-3, with D possibly being TRBD2 (6 bases). The length of the CDR3 is 18 residues. Per germline, CDR1 SGHRS and CDR2 YFSETQ. V shed 3 bases and J shed 2 bases, with 22 bases lying between them.

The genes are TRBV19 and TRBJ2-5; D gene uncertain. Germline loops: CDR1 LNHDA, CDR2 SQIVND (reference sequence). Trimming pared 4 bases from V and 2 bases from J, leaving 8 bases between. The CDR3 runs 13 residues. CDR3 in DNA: TGTGCCAGTAGTACCCACCCGCAAGAGACCCAGTACTTC. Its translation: CASSTHPQETQYF.

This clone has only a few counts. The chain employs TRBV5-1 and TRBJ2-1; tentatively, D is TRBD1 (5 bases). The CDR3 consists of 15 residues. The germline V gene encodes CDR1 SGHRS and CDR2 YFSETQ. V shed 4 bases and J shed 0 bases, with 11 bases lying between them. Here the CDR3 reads CASSVGASSYNEQFF. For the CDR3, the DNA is TGCGCCAGCAGCGTAGGGGCTAGCTCCTACAATGAGCAGTTCTTC.

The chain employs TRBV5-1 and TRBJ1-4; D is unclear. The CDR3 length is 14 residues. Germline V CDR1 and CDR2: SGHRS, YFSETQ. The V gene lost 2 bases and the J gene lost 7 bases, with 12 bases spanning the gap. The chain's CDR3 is CASSFGDIGEKLFF. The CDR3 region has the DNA TGCGCCAGCAGCTTCGGGGATATTGGTGAAAAACTGTTTTTT.

The CDR3: CASSQEGGTLAKNIQYF. CDR3 DNA: TGTGCCAGCAGCCAAGAAGGGGGGACACTAGCCAAAAACATTCAGTACTTC. The chain carries TRBV14 and TRBJ2-4; perhaps D is TRBD1 or TRBD2 (6 bases each). The CDR3 is 17 amino acids. In germline, CDR1 is SGHDN, CDR2 FVKESK. V gave up 0 bases and J gave up 0 bases, with 12 bases separating them.

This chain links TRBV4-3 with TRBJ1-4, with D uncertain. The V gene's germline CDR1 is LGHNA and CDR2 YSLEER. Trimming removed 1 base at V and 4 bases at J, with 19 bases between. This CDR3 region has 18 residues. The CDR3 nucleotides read TGCGCCAGCAGCCAAGGGCACGCCACGGGCCCCCTTAATGAAAAACTGTTTTTT. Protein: CASSQGHATGPLNEKLFF.

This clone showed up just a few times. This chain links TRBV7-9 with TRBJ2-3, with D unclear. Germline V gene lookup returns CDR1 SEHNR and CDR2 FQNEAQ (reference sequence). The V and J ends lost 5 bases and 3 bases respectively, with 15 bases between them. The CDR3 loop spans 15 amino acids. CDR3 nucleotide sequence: TGTGCCAGCAGCCCGGTGATGGGCGGAACAGATACGCAGTATTTT. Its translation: CASSPVMGGTDTQYF.

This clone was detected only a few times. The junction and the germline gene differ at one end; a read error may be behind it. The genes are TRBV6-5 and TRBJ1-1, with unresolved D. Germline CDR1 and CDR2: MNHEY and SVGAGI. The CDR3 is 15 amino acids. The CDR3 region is CASSPHRAGNAEAFF. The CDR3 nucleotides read TGTGCCAGCAGCCCACACCGGGCGGGGAACGCTGAAGCTTTCTTT.

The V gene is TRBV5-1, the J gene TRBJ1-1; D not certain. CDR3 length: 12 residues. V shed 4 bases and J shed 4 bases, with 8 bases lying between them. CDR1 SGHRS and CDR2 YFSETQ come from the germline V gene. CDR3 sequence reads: CASSAGGTEAFF. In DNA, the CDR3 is TGCGCCAGCAGCGCAGGTGGCACTGAAGCTTTCTTT.

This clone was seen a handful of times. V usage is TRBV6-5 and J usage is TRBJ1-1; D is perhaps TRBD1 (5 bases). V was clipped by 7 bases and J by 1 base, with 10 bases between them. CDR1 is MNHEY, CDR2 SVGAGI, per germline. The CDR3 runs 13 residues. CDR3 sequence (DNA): TGTGCCAGCAATTTACAGGAGAACACTGAAGCTTTCTTT. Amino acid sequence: CASNLQENTEAFF.

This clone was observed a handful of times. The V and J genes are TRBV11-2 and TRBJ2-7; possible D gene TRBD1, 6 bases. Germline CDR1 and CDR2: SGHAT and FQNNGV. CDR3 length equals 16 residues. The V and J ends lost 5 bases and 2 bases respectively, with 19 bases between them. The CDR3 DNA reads TGTGCCAGCAGCCCTCCGACAGGTCCCCGGGCCTACGAGCAGTACTTC. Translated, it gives CASSPPTGPRAYEQYF. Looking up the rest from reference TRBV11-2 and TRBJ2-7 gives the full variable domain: EAGVAQSPRYKIIEKRQSVAFWCNPISGHATLYWYQQILGQGPKLLIQFQNNGVVDDSQLPKDRFSAERLKGVDSTLKIQPAKLEDSAVYLCASSPPTGPRAYEQYFGPGTRLTVT.